The 15 T cell receptor beta chains listed next were all sequenced from one sample in a study of shared clonotypes between healthy human individuals. The table came from immunoSEQ multiplex PCR; TCRdb's copy has only in-frame clones and leaves some out. The sample consists of roughly 1 million clones, 75% to 80% of them appearing once. Sequencing input: memory CD4+ T cells from PBMCs. The subset denotes: CD45RA-negative fraction. The receptors shown here come from a man aged 18 to 29 in good health. Some clones in this sample may be carry-over from other donors' samples.

The chain links TRBV4-1 to TRBJ1-1, with a weak D call TRBD1 (6 bases). Germline V gene data show CDR1 as MGHRA and CDR2 as YSYEKL. The CDR3 extends over 15 amino acids. V was trimmed by 3 bases and J by 2 bases, leaving 13 bases between them. CDR3 in DNA: TGCGCCAGCAGCCATCCTAACAGGGCAAACACTGAAGCTTTCTTT. Encoded protein: CASSHPNRANTEAFF.

This clone was detected once. The J gene is TRBJ2-7, the V gene TRBV19; 7 positions match TRBD1. This CDR3 region has 16 residues. Germline loops: CDR1 LNHDA, CDR2 SQIVND (reference sequence). The junction had 10 bases not matched to a gene; V was cut back by 2 bases and J by 3 bases. The CDR3 sequence is CASSIKGQWPLYEQYF. In DNA, the CDR3 is TGTGCCAGTAGTATAAAGGGACAGTGGCCCCTCTACGAGCAGTACTTC.

This chain uses TRBV7-3 with TRBJ1-2; D remains ambiguous. With 1 base removed from V and 10 bases from J, the gap between germline ends came to 16 bases. The CDR3 length is 14 residues. Germline CDR1 SGHTA, CDR2 FQGTGA. CDR3 region: CASSLIGGFEIYTF. CDR3 coding DNA: TGTGCCAGCAGCTTAATAGGCGGGTTTGAAATCTACACCTTC.

The J gene is TRBJ2-3, the V gene TRBV10-1; D gene uncertain. The germline V gene encodes CDR1 WNHNN and CDR2 SYGVQD (reference sequence). Trimming took off 0 bases at V and 1 base at J, with 11 bases between the two ends. CDR3 length: 16 amino acids. CDR3 loop: CASSESRRSGTDTQYF. The DNA for the CDR3 is TGCGCCAGCAGTGAGTCACGGCGGAGTGGCACAGATACGCAGTATTTT.

There are many counts of this clone. The CDR3: CASSEGPRSNEKLFF. In DNA form, the CDR3 reads TGTGCCAGCAGTGAAGGTCCTCGGTCTAATGAAAAACTGTTTTTT. The V gene is TRBV2, the J gene TRBJ1-4, with unresolved D. Between the trimmed V and J ends, which lost 1 base and 3 bases, there was a span of 9 bases. CDR1 is SNHLY and CDR2 is FYNNEI in the germline V gene. The CDR3 loop spans 15 amino acids.

V gene TRBV27 combines with J gene TRBJ2-1; 7 positions agree with TRBD2. The germline V gene has CDR1 MNHEY and CDR2 SMNVEV (reference sequence). With V trimmed by 8 bases and J by 6 bases, 10 bases remained unmatched. The CDR3 consists of 14 residues. CDR3 nucleotide sequence: TGTGCCAGCGCCCGGGGGACTAACTTCAATGAGCAGTTCTTC. Its translation is CASARGTNFNEQFF.

This clone was observed a few times. V and J are TRBV28 and TRBJ2-1; 10 bases are a match to TRBD1. The V gene's germline CDR1 is MDHEN and CDR2 SYDVKM. This CDR3 has 16 residues. After removal of 5 bases from V and 10 bases from J, the junction contained 14 bases not matched to a gene. DNA for the CDR3: TGTGCCAGCAGTCCACGATCCGGGACAGGGGATGTGGAGCAGTTCTTC. As protein: CASSPRSGTGDVEQFF.

This clone occurred a few times. Other DNA variants within this sample encode the same CDR3. This chain uses TRBV5-6 with TRBJ2-5; 11 bases align to TRBD2. The CDR3 is 15 amino acids. The V gene end was trimmed by 0 bases and the J gene end by 5 bases; junction bases not matched to a gene: 3. The germline gives CDR1 SGHDT, CDR2 YYEEEE. The CDR3 sequence: CASSLVASGRETQYF. The CDR3 DNA is TGTGCCAGCAGCTTGGTGGCTAGCGGGAGGGAGACCCAGTACTTC.

CDR3 coding DNA: TGTGCCAGCAGCTTAGACAGGACTAGAGGATTCCACGAGCAGTACTTC. It encodes CASSLDRTRGFHEQYF. V usage is TRBV11-1 and J usage is TRBJ2-7, with TRBD2 identical over 7 bases. Germline V CDR1 and CDR2: SGHAT, FQDESV (reference sequence). The CDR3 is 16 residues long. With 1 base clipped from V and 5 bases from J, the junction kept 11 bases outside the gene matches.

Concerning this clone: The identical CDR3 is also encoded by other nucleotide sequences in the sample. The chain uses TRBV5-4 and TRBJ2-1; tentatively, D is TRBD2 (5 bases). V lost 3 bases, J lost 4 bases, and 8 bases lay in between. The CDR3 consists of 13 residues. Per germline, CDR1 SGHNT and CDR2 YYREEE (reference sequence). The CDR3, as DNA: TGTGCCAGCAGCTGGACTGGTTACAATGAGCAGTTCTTC. The encoded protein is CASSWTGYNEQFF.

Note on this clone: Other DNA sequences in the sample encode the same CDR3. V usage is TRBV5-4 and J usage is TRBJ2-5; D is ambiguous. The V end lost 1 base, the J end lost 3 bases, and 7 bases lay between the germline ends. CDR1 and CDR2 from the germline V gene are SGHNT and YYREEE (reference sequence). The CDR3 has 13 amino acids. CDR3 amino acids: CASSLRAEETQYF. The CDR3 DNA reads TGTGCCAGCAGCTTGAGAGCAGAAGAGACCCAGTACTTC.

Concerning this clone: Within the sample, other DNA sequences also encode this same CDR3. In nucleotides, the CDR3 is TGCGCCAGCAGCTTGATGGGGAACTATGGCTACACCTTC. Translated: CASSLMGNYGYTF. The J gene is TRBJ1-2, the V gene TRBV5-1, with D unclear. Germline V lookup: CDR1 SGHRS, CDR2 YFSETQ. Trimming took 1 base from V and 2 from J, leaving 6 bases between them. The CDR3 totals 13 residues.

This chain uses TRBV15 with TRBJ1-2; 8 bases fit TRBD1. The CDR3 consists of 14 residues. Germline CDR1 is LNHNV and CDR2 is YYDKDF (reference sequence). The V segment lost 1 base and the J segment 4 bases; nucleotides outside the gene matches: 2. Here the CDR3 reads CATSRGGTGYGYTF. In DNA form, the CDR3 reads TGTGCCACCAGCAGAGGGGGGACAGGCTATGGCTACACCTTC.

This clone came up once. The chain uses TRBV29-1 and TRBJ2-3; the match to TRBD2 covers 13 bases. V was clipped by 6 bases and J by 4 bases; unmatched bases: 7. The CDR3 is made up of 15 amino acids. In germline, CDR1 is SQVTM, CDR2 ANQGSEA. The CDR3 DNA reads TGCAGCGTGGTCGGACTAGCGGGAGACTCAGATACGCAGTATTTT. Translated: CSVVGLAGDSDTQYF.

This clone was picked up a small number of times. V usage is TRBV7-3 and J usage is TRBJ2-1; 7 nucleotides match TRBD1. The ends lost 5 bases at V and 8 bases at J; junction bases unmatched: 6. Germline V CDR1 and CDR2: SGHTA, FQGTGA. The CDR3 has 13 amino acids. The CDR3 DNA sequence: TGTGCCAGCAGCAAAGGACAGGCGGATGAGCAGTTCTTC. It specifies CASSKGQADEQFF.